Below, one T cell receptor (beta chain) is given with its context. These data come from a study of identifying expanded T cells in peripheral blood. Libraries were prepared by immunoSEQ multiplex PCR; TCRdb keeps only in-frame clonotypes and omits some of them. The sample lists under 70,000 clones, approximately 89% occurring once. CDR1 and CDR2 (germline): KGHSH, LQKENI. Trimming stripped 2 bases from V and 3 bases from J, with 13 bases between. This CDR3 has 15 residues. Material: blood. The clonotype comes from a person aged 18 to 75 in good health. V and J are TRBV18 and TRBJ1-1; D ambiguous. CDR3 sequence: CASSPSRGKDTEAFF. The CDR3 DNA is TGTGCCAGCTCACCATCCCGGGGAAAGGACACTGAAGCTTTCTTT.